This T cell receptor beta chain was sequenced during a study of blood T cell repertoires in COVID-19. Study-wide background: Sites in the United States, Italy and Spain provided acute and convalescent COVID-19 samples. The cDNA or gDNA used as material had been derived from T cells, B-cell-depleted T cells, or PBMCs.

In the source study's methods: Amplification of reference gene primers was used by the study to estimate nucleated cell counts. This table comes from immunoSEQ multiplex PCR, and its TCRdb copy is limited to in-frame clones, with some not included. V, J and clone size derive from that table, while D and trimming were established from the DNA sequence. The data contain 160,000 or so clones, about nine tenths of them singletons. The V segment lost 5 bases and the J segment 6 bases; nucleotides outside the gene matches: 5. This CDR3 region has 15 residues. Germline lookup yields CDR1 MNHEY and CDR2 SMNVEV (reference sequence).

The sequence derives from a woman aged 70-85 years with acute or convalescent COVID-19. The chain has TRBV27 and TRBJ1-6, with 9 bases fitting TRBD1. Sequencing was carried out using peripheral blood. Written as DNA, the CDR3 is TGTGCCAGCAGTCCCTCGGACAGGGGTAATTCACCCCTCCACTTT. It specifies CASSPSDRGNSPLHF.